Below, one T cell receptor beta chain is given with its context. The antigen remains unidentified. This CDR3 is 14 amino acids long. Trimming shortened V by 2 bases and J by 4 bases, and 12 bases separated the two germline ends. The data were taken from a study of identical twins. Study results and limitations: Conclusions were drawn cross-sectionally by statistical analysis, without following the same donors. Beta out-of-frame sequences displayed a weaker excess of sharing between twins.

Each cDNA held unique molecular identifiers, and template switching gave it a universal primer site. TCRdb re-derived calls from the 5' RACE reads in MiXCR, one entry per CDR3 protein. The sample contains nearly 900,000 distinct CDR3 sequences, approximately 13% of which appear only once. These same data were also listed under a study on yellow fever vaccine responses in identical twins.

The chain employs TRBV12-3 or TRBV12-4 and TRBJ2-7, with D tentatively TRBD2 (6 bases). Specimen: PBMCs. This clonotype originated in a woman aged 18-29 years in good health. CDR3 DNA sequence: TGTGCCAGCAGTTTACGACTAGTCGATTACGAGCAGTACTTC. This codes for CASSLRLVDYEQYF.